These T cell receptor beta chains were read from a single sample in a study of T cells in Graves' hyperthyroidism and ophthalmopathy. MiXCR, applied by TCRdb to the multiplex PCR reads, yields one record per CDR3 protein. The table lists over 650,000 distinct CDR3 sequences, approximately 42% of them singletons. The source material was peripheral blood or thyroid tissue (not recorded which). These receptor sequences come from an adult man with Graves' disease, either hyperthyroidism or ophthalmopathy (not recorded which). Each CDR3 is given with its conserved first and last residue. Fields, in order: D gene, J gene, clone size, V gene, CDR3 DNA, CDR3 protein. D genes are given only for firm matches. Part of the rows lack a size; the others show once, few, many or a class for expanded clones.

-	TRBJ2-7	many	TRBV2	TGTGCCAGCAGGGGGGACGGAGAATACGAGCAGTACTTC	CASRGDGEYEQYF
-	TRBJ1-1	many	TRBV5-1	TGCGCCAGCAGCTTGGACGGTGAAGCTTTCTTT	CASSLDGEAFF
TRBD1	TRBJ1-5	few	TRBV6-5	TGTGCCAGCAGGCAAGACTTTACAGGGGGCCAGCCCCAGCATTTT	CASRQDFTGGQPQHF
-	TRBJ1-1	many	TRBV29-1	TGCAGCGTTGGAGTTAGTTGGGGACGTAACACTGAAGCTTTCTTT	CSVGVSWGRNTEAFF
-	TRBJ2-3	-	TRBV24-1	TGTGCCACCAGTGATAGGGTCACAGATACGCAGTATTTT	CATSDRVTDTQYF
-	TRBJ2-3	-	TRBV24-1	TGTGCCACCAGTGATTGGGCGGGTTCGGGGGCAGATACGCAGTATTTT	CATSDWAGSGADTQYF
-	TRBJ1-1	many	TRBV19	TGTGCCAGTAGTCAGACATTCACTGAAGCTTTCTTT	CASSQTFTEAFF
TRBD1	TRBJ2-7	-	TRBV12-3/TRBV12-4	TGTGCCAGCAGCGTAGGTGTCGGGACAGGGGCCTACGAGCAGTACTTC	CASSVGVGTGAYEQYF
-	TRBJ2-7	-	TRBV9	TGTGCCAGCAGCGTATCCTACTACGAGCAGTACTTC	CASSVSYYEQYF
-	TRBJ2-7	many	TRBV20-1	TGCAGTTCCAGGGACGGCTCCTACGAGCAGTACTTC	CSSRDGSYEQYF
-	TRBJ1-6	-	TRBV5-1	TGCGCCAGCAGCAATGCGGGGGTGGAATCACCCCTCCACTTT	CASSNAGVESPLHF
-	TRBJ1-6	few	TRBV15	TGTGCCACCAGCAGAGATCGTCCAGGGCCCTCCTATAATTCACCCCTCCACTTT	CATSRDRPGPSYNSPLHF
TRBD1	TRBJ1-3	once	TRBV5-1	TGCGCCAGCTTGGATCAGGGGGCATCTGGAAACACCATATATTTT	CASLDQGASGNTIYF
TRBD2	TRBJ2-2	-	TRBV7-3	TGTGCCAGCAGCTTTGGGAGGGCGAACACCGGGGAGCTGTTTTTT	CASSFGRANTGELFF
-	TRBJ1-5	-	TRBV9	TGTGCTGCAGCTACAGGCTCTAATCAGCCCCAGCATTTT	CAAATGSNQPQHF
TRBD1	TRBJ1-2	-	TRBV29-1	TGCAGCGTTGTTGGGGGGCAGGGGGTCGGCGGCTACACCTTC	CSVVGGQGVGGYTF
TRBD2	TRBJ2-5	-	TRBV7-2	TGTGCCAGCAGCTTAGCGCTAGCGGGGCCGGGAGAGACCCAGTACTTC	CASSLALAGPGETQYF
-	TRBJ1-1	-	TRBV20-1	TGCAGTGCTGGGAGGTCGGGACTGAACACTGAAGCTTTCTTT	CSAGRSGLNTEAFF
TRBD1	TRBJ1-1	-	TRBV9	TGTGCCAGCAGCGACCGACAGGGTGCGAGGTTTATCACTGAAGCTTTCTTT	CASSDRQGARFITEAFF
-	TRBJ2-7	-	TRBV29-1	TGCAGCGTTGACGAGGGGGGACAATTCGAGCAGTACTTC	CSVDEGGQFEQYF
TRBD1	TRBJ1-2	few	TRBV2	TGTGCCAGCAGCCCCCTGGGACAGGGGAACCGTGGCTACACCTTC	CASSPLGQGNRGYTF
-	TRBJ2-7	many	TRBV10-1	TGCGCCTTGTGGCCATCCTACGAGCAGTACTTC	CALWPSYEQYF
-	TRBJ1-6	-	TRBV10-3	TGTGCCTGGAGCACCGGGACGGGAGCTAATTCACCCCTCCACTTT	CAWSTGTGANSPLHF
TRBD2	TRBJ2-5	-	TRBV12-3/TRBV12-4	TGTGCCAGCAGTGATTCGGTAAGGCGGCTAGCGGACCAAGAGACCCAGTACTTC	CASSDSVRRLADQETQYF
-	TRBJ2-7	many	TRBV7-9	TGTGCCAGCAGCCCACAACGTGGAGGCCGCTCCTACGAGCAGTACTTC	CASSPQRGGRSYEQYF
TRBD2	TRBJ2-1	-	TRBV20-1	TGCAGTGCGGTCAAGCGGGAGAGCTACAATGAGCAGTTCTTC	CSAVKRESYNEQFF
-	TRBJ1-1	-	TRBV7-9	TGTGCCAGCTGCCCGCTGGGGGGCCACACTGAAGCTTTCTTT	CASCPLGGHTEAFF
-	TRBJ2-7	few	TRBV7-9	TGTGCCAGCAGCCTTTGGACTAACGAGCAGTACTTC	CASSLWTNEQYF
-	TRBJ2-3	-	TRBV7-6	TGTGCCAGCAGCACGGGACAAGGCACAGATACGCAGTATTTT	CASSTGQGTDTQYF
-	TRBJ2-5	-	TRBV29-1	TGCAGCTCGTGGGCCACCCAATCTGCCCAGTACTTC	CSSWATQSAQYF
TRBD1	TRBJ1-3	-	TRBV10-3	TGTGCCATCAGTGACCCAGTGACAGGGAACACCATATATTTT	CAISDPVTGNTIYF
-	TRBJ1-2	-	TRBV29-1	TGCAGCCAAGGACAGAGCTATGGCTACACCTTC	CSQGQSYGYTF
-	TRBJ1-5	few	TRBV5-1	TGCGCCAGCAGCCCGTGGGGGCGGACACATAGCAATCAGCCCCAGCATTTT	CASSPWGRTHSNQPQHF
TRBD1	TRBJ2-5	-	TRBV25-1	TGTGCCAGCAGTGAAGGGACAGGGGGTTTGACCCAGTACTTC	CASSEGTGGLTQYF
-	TRBJ1-3	many	TRBV7-2	TGTGCCAGCAGCTTAGAGGCGCGCGGGGGATGGGCTGGAAACACCATATATTTT	CASSLEARGGWAGNTIYF
-	TRBJ1-5	-	TRBV19	TGTGCCAGTATAGAGGTCCTGGCCCCTAATCAGCCCCAGCATTTT	CASIEVLAPNQPQHF
TRBD1	TRBJ1-5	-	TRBV7-8	TGTGCCAGCAGCCAAACCGGGACAGTGATTCAGCCCCAGCATTTT	CASSQTGTVIQPQHF
-	TRBJ1-3	-	TRBV7-6	TGTGCCAGCAGAGAACTCGGCTCTGGAAACACCATATATTTT	CASRELGSGNTIYF
-	TRBJ1-1	-	TRBV5-1	TGCGCCAGCAGCTTATTCACCGGGACGAACACTGAAGCTTTCTTT	CASSLFTGTNTEAFF
TRBD2	TRBJ2-2	few	TRBV11-2	TGTGCCAGCAGCTGGACTAGCGGGGCTGGGGAGCTGTTTTTT	CASSWTSGAGELFF
-	TRBJ1-1	many	TRBV7-2	TGTGCCAGCAGCTTAGCAACGTCTGAAGCTTTCTTT	CASSLATSEAFF
TRBD1	TRBJ2-2	few	TRBV5-4	TGTGCCAGCAGCCAACCGACAGGGGCGAACACCGGGGAGCTGTTTTTT	CASSQPTGANTGELFF
-	TRBJ1-1	-	TRBV12-3/TRBV12-4	TGTGCCAGCAGTCGTTCCGGGACCCCGAGCACTGAAGCTTTCTTT	CASSRSGTPSTEAFF
-	TRBJ1-2	few	TRBV29-1	TGCAGCGGAGAAACCCCCCCCGGGACACCTAACTATGGCTACACCTTC	CSGETPPGTPNYGYTF
TRBD1	TRBJ1-2	-	TRBV5-1	TGCGCCAGCAGCTTTGGGACAGACTATGGCCACACCTTC	CASSFGTDYGHTF
-	TRBJ1-2	-	TRBV5-1	TGCGCCAGCACCCTAGGGGCCCAGAGAGGCTACACCTTC	CASTLGAQRGYTF
-	TRBJ2-7	-	TRBV6-5	TGTGCCAGCGGGGGAGATTTTTGGAACTACGAGCAGTACTTC	CASGGDFWNYEQYF
-	TRBJ2-5	few	TRBV20-1	TGCAGTGCTAGATCGCCAGGGCAAGAGACCCAGTACTTC	CSARSPGQETQYF
-	TRBJ1-5	-	TRBV7-2	TGTGCCAGCAGCGACCCGTTGGGGGGCCAACAGCCCCAGCATTTT	CASSDPLGGQQPQHF
-	TRBJ1-3	once	TRBV29-1	TGCAGCGTTGAAGTTCCGGGAAACACCATATATTTT	CSVEVPGNTIYF
TRBD2	TRBJ2-2	-	TRBV12-3/TRBV12-4	TGTGCCAGCAGGGACGGGACTAGCGGGTCGGAGCTGTTTTTT	CASRDGTSGSELFF